What follows describes a single T cell receptor beta chain. These data originate in a study of technical replicates of blood from several donors. Trimming took 6 bases from V and 4 from J; bases not matched to a gene: 11. The CDR3 totals 15 residues. Germline CDR1 and CDR2: SGHAT and FQDESV (reference sequence). Generated by immunoSEQ multiplex PCR, the TCRdb table keeps only in-frame clones and is missing some. This table holds tens of thousands of clones, less than 99% found once. The source material was T cells isolated from PBMCs. V gene TRBV11-1 combines with J gene TRBJ2-5; TRBD1 matches 7 bases. This sequence was found in a human donor in good health. The CDR3 protein is CASSPNGYRGETQYF. The CDR3 DNA reads as TGTGCCAGCAGTCCAAATGGATACAGGGGAGAGACCCAGTACTTC.